This TCR beta chain derives from a study of T cells in localized non-small cell lung cancer. CDR3 length: 13 residues. Germline lookup yields CDR1 SGDLS and CDR2 YYNGEE. Trimming cost V 5 bases and J 4 bases, with 10 bases left between them. Points from the study as a whole: Only one tumor region was sequenced, so heterogeneity remains possible.

Only in-frame clones appear in the TCRdb table, and some are missing; sequencing was by immunoSEQ multiplex PCR. Seen here are around 900 clones, 33% observed once, and the top ten hold roughly 16%. This clone was detected a few times. Its specificity is not known. Sample: normal lung tissue next to the tumor, taken before any cancer treatment. This sequence was found in an older female donor with stage III squamous cell lung carcinoma. This chain joins TRBV9 and TRBJ2-1; maybe TRBD1 (6 bases). CDR3 region: CASSSDSYNEQFF. DNA for the CDR3: TGTGCCAGCAGTTCGGACAGTTACAATGAGCAGTTCTTC.